The sequence of this T cell receptor (beta chain) was determined in a study of T cell responses to AZD1222 COVID-19 vaccine. Overall study context: The study pooled second doses at about 4 or about 12 weeks.

Some clones are missing from TCRdb's copy, which holds only in-frame ones; the method was immunoSEQ multiplex PCR. The table includes about 130,000 clones, around 94% detected once. As for this clone: Its antigen is undetermined.

Study-wide findings and caveats: Researchers took repertoire samples only after the peak T cell response had come. Most donors were white British, females outnumbered males, and clonal diversity was possibly underestimated.

Germline V lookup: CDR1 KGHSH, CDR2 LQKENI. This CDR3 has 16 amino acids. V was pared by 2 bases and J by 1 base, with 12 bases between. This chain connects TRBV18 to TRBJ1-3; D is undetermined. Sequencing used peripheral blood, obtained on day 0 of AZD1222 vaccination. The clonotype comes from an adult in good health. CDR3 sequence (DNA): TGTGCCAGCTCACCAAAAATCGCAGAATCTGGAAACACCATATATTTT. Translated, it gives CASSPKIAESGNTIYF.